This T cell receptor (beta chain) was profiled in a study of T cells after yellow fever vaccination. Regarding the study as a whole: A weaker but faster secondary response was observed, peaking on day 5 versus 15. Abundant contaminating clonotypes from the bulk population could appear in FACS-sorted repertoires.

This clonotype was detected many times. Conversion of TCR transcripts into cDNA relied on 5'RACE template switching, which added a universal primer site and UMIs. In TCRdb, the 5' RACE reads were re-called with MiXCR into one record per CDR3 protein. The repertoire holds tens of thousands of distinct CDR3 sequences, with under 12% as singletons. The germline CDR1 and CDR2 sequences are ENHRY and SYGVKD. Trimming pared 11 bases from V and 10 bases from J, leaving 23 bases between. The CDR3 extends over 14 amino acids. The V gene is TRBV10-3, the J gene TRBJ1-4; unclear D gene. The source is a man younger than 35 who received the YFV17D yellow fever vaccine. The sequencing here drew on PBMCs, either bulk or a sorted T-cell subset (CD4+, CD8+, memory, or dextramer-sorted; not recorded which), taken roughly 15 days after the first yellow fever vaccination. The CDR3 here is CAATPGQGGGKLFF. CDR3 sequence (DNA): TGTGCCGCCACTCCCGGCCAAGGAGGCGGAAAACTGTTTTTT.